This TCR beta chain was recovered during a study of regulatory and conventional T cells in RAG deficiency. Sequenced by immunoSEQ multiplex PCR; TCRdb stores in-frame clones only, minus some. The profile shows about 34,000 clones, about 70% of them singletons. Study-wide points: Shannon entropy was markedly lower and Simpson indices higher in RAG-deficient patients than control T-cell subsets. Omenn CD25-high CD127-low cells may be activated cells, not true Tregs. Shorter CDR3s in all patient subsets; >80% Treg-Tconv overlap in Omenn.

The sorted conventional CD4+ T cells were CD25-low and CD127-high, with genomic DNA sequenced. J lost 6 bases, V lost 1 base, and 12 bases had no gene match. The CDR3 covers 16 residues. Germline V CDR1 and CDR2: LNHNV, YYDKDF (reference sequence). On this clone itself: Its antigen is undetermined.

These same records also appear under a second study, on regulatory T cells. This second study says: Amplification used 52 TRBV primers and 13 TRBJ primers.

The clonotype originates from a human donor in good health. The rearrangement links TRBV15 to TRBJ2-7, with TRBD1 matching 7 bases. The specimen was CD4+ effector T cells sorted from blood. In DNA form, the CDR3 reads TGTGCCACCAGCAGAGGAACGGCAGGGGGAAAGGTCGAGCAGTACTTC. The encoded protein is CATSRGTAGGKVEQYF.